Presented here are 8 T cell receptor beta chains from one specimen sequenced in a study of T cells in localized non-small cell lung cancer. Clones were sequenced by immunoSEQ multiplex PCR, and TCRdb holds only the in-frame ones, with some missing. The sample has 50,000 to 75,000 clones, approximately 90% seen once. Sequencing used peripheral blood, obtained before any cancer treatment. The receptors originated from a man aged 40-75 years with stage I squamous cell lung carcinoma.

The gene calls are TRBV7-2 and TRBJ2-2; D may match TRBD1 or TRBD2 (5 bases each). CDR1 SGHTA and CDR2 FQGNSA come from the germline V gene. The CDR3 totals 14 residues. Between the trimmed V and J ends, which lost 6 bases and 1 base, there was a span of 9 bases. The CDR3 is CASSWDGNTGELFF. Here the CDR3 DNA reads TGTGCCAGCAGTTGGGACGGGAACACCGGGGAGCTGTTTTTT.

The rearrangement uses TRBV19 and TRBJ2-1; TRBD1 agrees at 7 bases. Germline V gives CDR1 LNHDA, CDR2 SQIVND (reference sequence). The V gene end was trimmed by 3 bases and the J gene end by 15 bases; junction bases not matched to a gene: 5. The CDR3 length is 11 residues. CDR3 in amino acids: CASSIGQVPFF. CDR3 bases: TGTGCCAGTAGTATTGGACAGGTCCCGTTCTTC.

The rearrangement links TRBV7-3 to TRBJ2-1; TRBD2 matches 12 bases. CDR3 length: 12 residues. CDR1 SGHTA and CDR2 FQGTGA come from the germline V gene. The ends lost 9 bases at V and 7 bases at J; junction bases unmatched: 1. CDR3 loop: CARTSGRNEQFF. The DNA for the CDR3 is TGTGCCAGGACTAGCGGGAGAAATGAGCAGTTCTTC.

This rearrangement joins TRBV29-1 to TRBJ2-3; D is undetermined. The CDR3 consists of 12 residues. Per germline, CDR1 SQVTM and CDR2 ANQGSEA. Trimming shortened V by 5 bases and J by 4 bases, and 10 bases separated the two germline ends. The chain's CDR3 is CSVPREADTQYF. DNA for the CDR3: TGCAGCGTTCCTAGAGAGGCAGATACGCAGTATTTT.

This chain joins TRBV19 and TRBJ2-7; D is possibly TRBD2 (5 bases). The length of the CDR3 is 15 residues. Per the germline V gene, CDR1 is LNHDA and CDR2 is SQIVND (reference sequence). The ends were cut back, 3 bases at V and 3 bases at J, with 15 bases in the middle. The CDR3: CASSMGLARIYEQYF. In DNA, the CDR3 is TGTGCCAGTAGTATGGGCCTAGCTCGGATCTACGAGCAGTACTTC.

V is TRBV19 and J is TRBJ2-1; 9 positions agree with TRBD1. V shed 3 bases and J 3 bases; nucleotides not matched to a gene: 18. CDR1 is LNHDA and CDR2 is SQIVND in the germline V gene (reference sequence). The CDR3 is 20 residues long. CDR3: CASSMYGGGTGQGFYNEQFF. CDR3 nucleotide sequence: TGTGCCAGTAGTATGTATGGAGGGGGGACCGGACAGGGGTTCTACAATGAGCAGTTCTTC.

CDR3 amino acids: CASSRLGTGGINSNQPQHF. Here the CDR3 DNA reads TGTGCCAGCAGCAGGCTCGGGACAGGGGGCATTAATAGCAATCAGCCCCAGCATTTT. The chain combines TRBV21-1 with TRBJ1-5; TRBD1 reflects the table's D call only, with no check against the DNA. TRBV21-1 is a recognized pseudogene. This CDR3 spans 19 amino acids.

In DNA, the CDR3 is TGCGCCAGCAGCCTGGGGACGGCTAGTGGAAACACCATATATTTT. Its protein product is CASSLGTASGNTIYF. This chain connects TRBV4-3 to TRBJ1-3; D is perhaps TRBD1 (5 bases). The V gene lost 4 bases and the J gene lost 3 bases, with 13 bases spanning the gap. The germline V gene encodes CDR1 LGHNA and CDR2 YSLEER. This CDR3 has 15 amino acids.